This T cell receptor beta chain was documented in a study of Ad26.COV2.S vaccination and SARS-CoV-2 variants. Treatment given: roughly 19 received Ad26.COV2.S at low or high dose, single or two shots; about 5 received placebo; per-sample allocation not given. Collection of the samples took place on day 63 after the first injection of vaccine or placebo. Between the trimmed V and J ends, which lost 3 bases and 0 bases, there was a span of 8 bases. CDR3 length: 14 residues. Germline V gives CDR1 MDHEN, CDR2 SYDVKM. Some clones are missing from TCRdb's copy, which holds only in-frame ones; the method was immunoSEQ multiplex PCR. This table has about 250,000 clones, over 75% appearing once.

The chain is built from TRBV28 and TRBJ1-1; D gene uncertain. This specimen consisted of peripheral blood, obtained in a trial of Ad26.COV2.S vaccine versus placebo. The source of this sequence is a person aged 18 to 59 who received the Ad26.COV2.S COVID-19 vaccine or a placebo. The CDR3 DNA is TGTGCCAGCAGTTTCTATGAGGTGAACACTGAAGCTTTCTTT. It codes for CASSFYEVNTEAFF.